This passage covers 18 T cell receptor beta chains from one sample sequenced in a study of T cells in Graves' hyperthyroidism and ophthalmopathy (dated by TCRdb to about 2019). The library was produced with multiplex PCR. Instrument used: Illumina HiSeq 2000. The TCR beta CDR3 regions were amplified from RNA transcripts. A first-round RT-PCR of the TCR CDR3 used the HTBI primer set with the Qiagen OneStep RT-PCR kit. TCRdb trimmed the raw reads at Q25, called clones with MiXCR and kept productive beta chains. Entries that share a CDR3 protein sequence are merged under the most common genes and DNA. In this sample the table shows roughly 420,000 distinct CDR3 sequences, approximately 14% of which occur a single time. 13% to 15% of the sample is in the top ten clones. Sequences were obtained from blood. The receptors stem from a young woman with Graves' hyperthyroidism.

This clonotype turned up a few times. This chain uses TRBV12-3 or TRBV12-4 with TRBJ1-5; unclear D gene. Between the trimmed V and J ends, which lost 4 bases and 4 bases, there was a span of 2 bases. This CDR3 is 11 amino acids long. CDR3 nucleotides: TGTGCCAGCAGTTGGAATCAGCCCCAGCATTTT. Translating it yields CASSWNQPQHF.

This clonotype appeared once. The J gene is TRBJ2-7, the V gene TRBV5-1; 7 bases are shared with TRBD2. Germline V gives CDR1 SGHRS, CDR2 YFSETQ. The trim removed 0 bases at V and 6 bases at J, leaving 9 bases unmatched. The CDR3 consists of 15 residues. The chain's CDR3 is CASSLVGGDLAEQYF. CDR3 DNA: TGCGCCAGCAGCTTGGTTGGGGGGGACCTGGCCGAGCAGTACTTC.

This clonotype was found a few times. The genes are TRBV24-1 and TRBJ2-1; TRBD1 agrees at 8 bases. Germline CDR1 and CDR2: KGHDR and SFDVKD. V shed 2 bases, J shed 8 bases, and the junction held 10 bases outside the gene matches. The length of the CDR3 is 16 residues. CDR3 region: CATSDSGTGLYHEQFF. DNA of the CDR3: TGTGCCACCAGTGATTCCGGGACAGGTCTTTATCATGAGCAGTTCTTC.

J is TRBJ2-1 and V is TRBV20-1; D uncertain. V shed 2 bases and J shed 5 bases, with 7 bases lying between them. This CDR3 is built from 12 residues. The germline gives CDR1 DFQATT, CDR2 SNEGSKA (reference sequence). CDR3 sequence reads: CSARLGDNEQFF. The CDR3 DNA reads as TGCAGTGCTAGATTAGGTGACAATGAGCAGTTCTTC.

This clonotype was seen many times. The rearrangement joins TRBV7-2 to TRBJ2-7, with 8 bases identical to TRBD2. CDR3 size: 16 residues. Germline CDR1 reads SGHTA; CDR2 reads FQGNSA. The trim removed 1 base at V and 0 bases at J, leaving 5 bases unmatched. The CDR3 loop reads CASSLDSGKSSYEQYF. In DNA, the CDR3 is TGTGCCAGCAGCTTAGATAGCGGGAAGAGCTCCTACGAGCAGTACTTC.

The CDR3 coding sequence is TGTGCCAGCAGCCGGGCGGGCAGGAGCACAGATACGCAGTATTTT. Translating it yields CASSRAGRSTDTQYF. The chain has TRBV7-6 and TRBJ2-3; D may be TRBD2 (5 bases). Germline CDR1 is SGHVS and CDR2 is FNYEAQ. V was pared by 5 bases and J by 0 bases, with 12 bases between. The CDR3 runs 15 residues. Variable domain in full (rest from reference TRBV7-6 and TRBJ2-3): GAGVSQSPRYKVTKRGQDVALRCDPISGHVSLYWYRQALGQGPEFLTYFNYEAQQDKSGLPNDRFSAERPEGSISTLTIQRTEQRDSAMYRCASSRAGRSTDTQYFGPGTRLTVL.

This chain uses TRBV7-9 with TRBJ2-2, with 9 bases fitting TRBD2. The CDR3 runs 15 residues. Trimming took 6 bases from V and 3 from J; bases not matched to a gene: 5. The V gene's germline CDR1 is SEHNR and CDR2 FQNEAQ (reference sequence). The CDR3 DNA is TGTGCCAGCAGACTCAGACTAGCGGACACCGGGGAGCTGTTTTTT. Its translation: CASRLRLADTGELFF.

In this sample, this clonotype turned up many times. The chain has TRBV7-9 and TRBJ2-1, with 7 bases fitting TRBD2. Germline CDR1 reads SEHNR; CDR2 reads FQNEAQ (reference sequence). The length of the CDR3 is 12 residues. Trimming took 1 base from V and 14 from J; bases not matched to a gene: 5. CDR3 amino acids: CASSLGLADKFF. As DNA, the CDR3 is TGTGCCAGCAGCTTAGGGCTAGCGGACAAGTTCTTC.

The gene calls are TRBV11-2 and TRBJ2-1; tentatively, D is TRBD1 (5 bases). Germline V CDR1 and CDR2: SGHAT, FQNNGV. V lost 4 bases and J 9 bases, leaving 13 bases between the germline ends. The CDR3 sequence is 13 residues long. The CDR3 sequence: CASSSRTQVEQFF. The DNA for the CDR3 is TGTGCCAGCAGCTCGAGGACACAGGTTGAGCAGTTCTTC.

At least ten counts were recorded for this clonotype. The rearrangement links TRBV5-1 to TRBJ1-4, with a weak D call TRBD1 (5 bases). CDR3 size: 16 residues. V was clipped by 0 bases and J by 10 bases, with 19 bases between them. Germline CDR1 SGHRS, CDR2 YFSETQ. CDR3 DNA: TGCGCCAGCAGCTTGGCCGACTGGGGGGGACTCGGAAAACTGTTTTTT. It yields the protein CASSLADWGGLGKLFF.

CDR3: CASSPAGTGHHGYTF. The CDR3 DNA reads as TGTGCCAGCAGCCCTGCCGGGACAGGGCACCATGGCTACACCTTC. The rearrangement links TRBV7-9 to TRBJ1-2; 9 nucleotides align to TRBD1. CDR1 SEHNR and CDR2 FQNEAQ come from the germline V gene (reference sequence). The junction had 10 bases not matched to a gene; V was cut back by 5 bases and J by 6 bases. The CDR3 is 15 residues long. The full variable domain, its missing parts supplied by reference TRBV7-9 and TRBJ1-2, is DTGVSQNPRHKITKRGQNVTFRCDPISEHNRLYWYRQTLGQGPEFLTYFQNEAQLEKSRLLSDRFSAERPKGSFSTLEIQRTEQGDSAMYLCASSPAGTGHHGYTFGSGTRLTVV.

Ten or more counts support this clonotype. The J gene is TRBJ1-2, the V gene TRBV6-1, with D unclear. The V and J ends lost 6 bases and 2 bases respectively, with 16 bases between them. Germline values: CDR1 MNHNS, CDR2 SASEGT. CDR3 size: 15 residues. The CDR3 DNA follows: TGTGCCAGCAGCCAGAATATCGCTCCAAACTATGGCTACACCTTC. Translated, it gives CASSQNIAPNYGYTF.

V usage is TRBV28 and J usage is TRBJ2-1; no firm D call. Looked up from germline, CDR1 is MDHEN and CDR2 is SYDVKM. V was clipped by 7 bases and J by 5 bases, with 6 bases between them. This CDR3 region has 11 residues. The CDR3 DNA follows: TGTGCCAGCAACCTCAACAATGAGCAGTTCTTC. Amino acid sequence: CASNLNNEQFF.

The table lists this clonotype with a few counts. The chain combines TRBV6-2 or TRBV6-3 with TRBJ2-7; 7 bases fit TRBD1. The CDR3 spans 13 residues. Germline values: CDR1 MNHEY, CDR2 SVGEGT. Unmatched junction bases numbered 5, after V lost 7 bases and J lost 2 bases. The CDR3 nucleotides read TGTGCCAGCAAAAAAACAGGGGCCTACGAGCAGTACTTC. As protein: CASKKTGAYEQYF.

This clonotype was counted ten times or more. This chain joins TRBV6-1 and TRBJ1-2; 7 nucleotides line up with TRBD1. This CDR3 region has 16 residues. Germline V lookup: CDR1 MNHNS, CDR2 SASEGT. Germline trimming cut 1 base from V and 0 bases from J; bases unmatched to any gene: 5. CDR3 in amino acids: CASSEGRGRANYGYTF. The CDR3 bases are TGTGCCAGCAGTGAAGGAAGGGGGCGGGCTAACTATGGCTACACCTTC.

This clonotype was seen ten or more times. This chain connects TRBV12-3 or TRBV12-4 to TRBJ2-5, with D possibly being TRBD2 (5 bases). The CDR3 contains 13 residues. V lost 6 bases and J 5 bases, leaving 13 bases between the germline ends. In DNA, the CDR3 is TGTGCCAGCAGGCCGAGGGCCGGCGAGACCCAGTACTTC. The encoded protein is CASRPRAGETQYF.

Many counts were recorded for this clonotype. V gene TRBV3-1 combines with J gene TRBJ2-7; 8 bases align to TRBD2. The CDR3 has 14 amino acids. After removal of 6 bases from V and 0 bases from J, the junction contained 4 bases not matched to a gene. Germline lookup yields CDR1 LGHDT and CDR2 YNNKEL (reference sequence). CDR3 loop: CASRKSGGSYEQYF. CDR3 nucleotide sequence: TGTGCCAGCAGGAAGAGCGGGGGCTCCTACGAGCAGTACTTC.

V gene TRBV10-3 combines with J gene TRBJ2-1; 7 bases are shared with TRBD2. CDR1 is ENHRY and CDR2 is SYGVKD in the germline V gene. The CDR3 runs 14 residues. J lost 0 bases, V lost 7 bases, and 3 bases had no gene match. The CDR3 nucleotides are TGTGCCATCACCGGCGGGAGCTCCTACAATGAGCAGTTCTTC. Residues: CAITGGSSYNEQFF.